This is a list of T cell receptor beta chains from one sample in a study of blood T cell repertoires in COVID-19. Method: immunoSEQ multiplex PCR; TCRdb's copy keeps in-frame clones and lacks some. The sample contains some 210,000 clones, around 92% of which appear only once. The sequenced sample consisted of peripheral blood. The receptor set was obtained from a young man with acute or convalescent COVID-19. Both conserved end residues are part of each CDR3. A D gene is named only where the DNA matches it firmly. Clone size appears in some rows only: once, few, many, or a class for an expanded clone.

J,V,size,D,DNA,CDR3
TRBJ2-1,TRBV4-1,-,TRBD2,TGCGCCAGCAGCCAAGATTTTGGACTAGCGGGGGACTACAATGAGCAGTTCTTC,CASSQDFGLAGDYNEQFF
TRBJ1-2,TRBV6-5,-,-,TGTGCCAGCAGTCCCGGACTCTATGGCTACACCTTC,CASSPGLYGYTF
TRBJ1-4,TRBV6-5,-,-,TGTGCCAGCAAATTACAGGGAGCAACTAATGAAAAACTGTTTTTT,CASKLQGATNEKLFF
TRBJ2-3,TRBV9,-,-,TGTGCCAGCAGCGTCGGGCAGGGTTCAGTAAATACGCAGTATTTT,CASSVGQGSVNTQYF
TRBJ2-1,TRBV5-1,-,TRBD1,TGCGCCAGCAGCCCGGGACAGACCTACAATGAGCAGTTCTTC,CASSPGQTYNEQFF
TRBJ2-7,TRBV7-9,-,-,TGTGCCAGCAGCGGCCGTCTTGGGTACGACAACTACGAGCAGTACTTC,CASSGRLGYDNYEQYF
TRBJ2-3,TRBV7-3,few,-,TGTGCCAGCAGCTTAAATCCGGTCACAGATACGCAGTATTTT,CASSLNPVTDTQYF
TRBJ1-5,TRBV5-5,-,-,TGTGCCAGCAGCCCCGGGGTTTCTGAGCCCCAGCATTTT,CASSPGVSEPQHF
TRBJ2-5,TRBV29-1,-,TRBD2,TGCAGCGTTGGAGCGGGGGGGCGAGAGACCCAGTACTTC,CSVGAGGRETQYF
TRBJ1-2,TRBV5-5,-,-,TGTGCCAGCAGCTTTGGCACCGCTAACTATGGCTACACCTTC,CASSFGTANYGYTF
TRBJ1-5,TRBV6-5,-,TRBD1,TGTGCCAGCAGTTACCACCGGGACAGGGGGAATCAGCCCCAGCATTTT,CASSYHRDRGNQPQHF
TRBJ1-1,TRBV10-3,once,TRBD1,TGTGCCATCAGTGAAAGGGACAGGGGGAACACTGAAGCTTTCTTT,CAISERDRGNTEAFF
TRBJ2-1,TRBV7-3,-,-,TGTGCCAGCAGGTCCGGGACTGGGCTCTACAATGAGCAGTTCTTC,CASRSGTGLYNEQFF
TRBJ2-2,TRBV5-1,-,TRBD2,TGCGCCAGCAGCTTACTCGTCAGCGGGAGGGGAACCGGGGAGCTGTTTTTT,CASSLLVSGRGTGELFF
TRBJ1-1,TRBV4-1,few,-,TGCGCCAGCAGCCAAGGAGGAGTAGGCACTGAAGCTTTCTTT,CASSQGGVGTEAFF
TRBJ2-1,TRBV28,-,TRBD1,TGTGCCAGCAGTTTACAGGACAGGGGTCTCTCCTACAATGAGCAGTTCTTC,CASSLQDRGLSYNEQFF
TRBJ1-2,TRBV30,once,-,TGTGCCTGGACAGGATTGAATGGCTACACCTTC,CAWTGLNGYTF
TRBJ2-3,TRBV24-1,-,-,TGTGCCACCACAGGTCTGTTCACAGATACGCAGTATTTT,CATTGLFTDTQYF
TRBJ1-6,TRBV19,-,TRBD1,TGTGCCAGTAGTATGAGGGGACAGGGGAATAATTCACCCCTCCACTTT,CASSMRGQGNNSPLHF
TRBJ2-7,TRBV10-1,-,-,TGCGCCAGCAGTGAGTCTGGGGGCAAGCAGTACTTC,CASSESGGKQYF
TRBJ2-7,TRBV10-3,-,TRBD2,TGTGCCATCACGGGAGGGGTGGGGGACGAGCAGTACTTC,CAITGGVGDEQYF
TRBJ2-6,TRBV19,once,-,TGTGCCAGTAGTCAGGGTGCTGGGGCCAACGTCCTGACTTTC,CASSQGAGANVLTF
TRBJ1-1,TRBV9,-,-,TGTGCCAGCAGCGTAGTGAGTGGCACTGAAGCTTTCTTT,CASSVVSGTEAFF
TRBJ2-7,TRBV7-2,-,TRBD2,TGTGCCAGCAGCAGTTATTGGACTAGGACCTACGAGCAGTACTTC,CASSSYWTRTYEQYF
TRBJ2-7,TRBV7-3,-,TRBD1,TGTGCCAGCAGCCAACAGGGGGCTGGGTACGAGCAGTACTTC,CASSQQGAGYEQYF
TRBJ1-5,TRBV19,-,TRBD1,TGTGCCAGTAGTTGGACAGGTAAGATCAATCAGCCCCAGCATTTT,CASSWTGKINQPQHF
TRBJ1-1,TRBV19,-,-,TGTGTCTCGGTGGGGGGGTTGAACACTGAAGCTTTCTTT,CVSVGGLNTEAFF
TRBJ2-3,TRBV6-1,few,-,TGTGCCAGCAGTGAAAGGGGGAGAGACACAGATACGCAGTATTTT,CASSERGRDTDTQYF
TRBJ2-4,TRBV4-1,few,-,TGCGCCAGCAGCCAAGCAAAACAGCAAATTCAGTACTTC,CASSQAKQQIQYF
TRBJ2-4,TRBV7-2,few,-,TGTGCCAGCAGCGATATACGGGACTTCCAGTACTTC,CASSDIRDFQYF
TRBJ2-3,TRBV18,-,TRBD1,TGTGCCAGCTCACCGAACCGACCCGACAGGGCTAGCACAGATACGCAGTATTTT,CASSPNRPDRASTDTQYF
TRBJ2-1,TRBV4-2,-,-,TGTGCCAGCAGCCAAGTTGAGGGAGTTGCCTACAATGAGCAGTTCTTC,CASSQVEGVAYNEQFF
TRBJ1-5,TRBV11-2,-,-,TGTGCCAGCAGCTTAGATGGACACTACAATCAGCCCCAGCATTTT,CASSLDGHYNQPQHF
TRBJ1-6,TRBV2,-,-,TGTGCCAGCAAAAGACAGACTGGGCCAAGGTCACCCCTCCACTTT,CASKRQTGPRSPLHF
TRBJ2-1,TRBV4-1,-,TRBD2,TGCGCCAGCAGCCAAGAACACAGCGGGGAGGGGCAAGGTAGGAATGAGCAGTTCTTC,CASSQEHSGEGQGRNEQFF